Below are 4 T cell receptor beta chains sequenced from a single sample in a study of metastatic and nonmetastatic thyroid tumors. Until they underwent thyroid surgery, no patient had received any treatment. TCRdb called clones again from the PCR reads with MiXCR. The data hold fewer than 10,000 clones, with about 33% observed a single time. Sequenced input: adjacent normal tissue. The receptors come from a female donor with papillary thyroid cancer or a benign thyroid nodule (not recorded which). Some clones in this sample may be carry-over from other donors' samples.

V and J are TRBV9 and TRBJ2-7, with D uncertain. Trimming removed 0 bases at V and 2 bases at J, with 6 bases between. In germline, CDR1 is SGDLS, CDR2 YYNGEE. CDR3 length equals 13 residues. CDR3 protein: CASSVDGTYEQYF. CDR3 sequence (DNA): TGTGCCAGCAGCGTAGACGGAACCTACGAGCAGTACTTC.

There are a few counts of this clone. The germline gene is not matched at one end of the junction; a read error may be the cause. The rearrangement joins TRBV12-3 or TRBV12-4 to TRBJ2-5; D gene unclear. The CDR3 is 15 amino acids. This CDR3 reads CAGSLAIIGPETQYF. Written as DNA, the CDR3 is TGTGCCGGCAGTTTAGCCATTATCGGTCCAGAGACCCAGTACTTC.

The genes are TRBV20-1 and TRBJ2-4; D unclear. From germline, CDR1 is DFQATT and CDR2 SNEGSKA (reference sequence). Trimming pared 4 bases from V and 0 bases from J, leaving 10 bases between. CDR3 size: 14 residues. CDR3 protein: CSAMDGLAKNIQYF. CDR3 DNA sequence: TGCAGTGCTATGGACGGTTTAGCCAAAAACATTCAGTACTTC.

The chain links TRBV11-3 to TRBJ1-1; D remains ambiguous. The V gene's germline CDR1 is SGHNT and CDR2 YENEEA. The CDR3 covers 12 residues. Trimming pared 3 bases from V and 7 bases from J, leaving 9 bases between. CDR3 DNA sequence: TGTGCCAGCAGCTTCACAGCTTATGAAGCTTTCTTT. Its protein product is CASSFTAYEAFF.